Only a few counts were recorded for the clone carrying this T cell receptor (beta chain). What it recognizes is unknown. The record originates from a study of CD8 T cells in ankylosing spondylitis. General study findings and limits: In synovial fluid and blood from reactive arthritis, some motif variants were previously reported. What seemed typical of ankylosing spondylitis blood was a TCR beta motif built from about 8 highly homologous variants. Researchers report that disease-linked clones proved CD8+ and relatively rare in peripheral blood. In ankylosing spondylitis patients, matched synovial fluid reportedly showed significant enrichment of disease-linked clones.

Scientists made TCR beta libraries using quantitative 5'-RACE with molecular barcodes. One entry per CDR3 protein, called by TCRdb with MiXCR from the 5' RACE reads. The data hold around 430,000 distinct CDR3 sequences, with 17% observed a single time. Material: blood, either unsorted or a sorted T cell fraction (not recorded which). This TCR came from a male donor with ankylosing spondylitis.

As DNA, the CDR3 is TGTGCCAGCAGCGTAGACGGGGGTGCAGATACGCAGTATTTT. Translated, it gives CASSVDGGADTQYF. The chain uses TRBV9 and TRBJ2-3, with a weak D call TRBD2 (6 bases). The CDR3 runs to 14 residues. V gave up 0 bases and J gave up 4 bases, with 9 bases separating them. Germline values: CDR1 SGDLS, CDR2 YYNGEE.